This TCR beta chain originates from a study of early T cells in non-severe SARS-CoV-2 infection. Each cDNA molecule carried a unique molecular identifier. Using its own MiXCR run on the 5' RACE reads, TCRdb lists one record per CDR3 protein. The sample contains about 30,000 distinct CDR3 sequences, around 5.2% of which appear only once. J gave up 3 bases and V 6 bases, and 2 bases lay outside the gene matches. The CDR3 loop spans 14 amino acids. To note about this clonotype: Its antigen remains unidentified.

Points from the study as a whole: Matching with VDJdb favored anti-spike CD8 responses (missing private and CD4 specificities).

This chain links TRBV12-3 or TRBV12-4 with TRBJ2-3, with 11 bases lining up with TRBD2. Sequencing input: whole blood. This TCR derives from an adult who was a healthcare worker with PCR-confirmed SARS-CoV-2 infection or an uninfected control (not recorded which). CDR3 nucleotides: TGTGCCAGCAGCCCTAGCGGGGGGACAGATACGCAGTATTTT. Its translation is CASSPSGGTDTQYF.